The T cell receptor (beta chain) described here comes from a study of beta chain features in type 1 diabetes. Turning to this clone: Its antigen is currently unknown.

Points from the study as a whole: All four CD4+ subsets of Type 1 diabetes patients contained TCRB CDR3s that were moderately but significantly shorter.

The germline V and J ends were trimmed by 5 bases and 0 bases, with 9 bases remaining between them. Germline-derived CDR1 and CDR2 are SGHTA and FQGTGA. The CDR3 sequence is 14 residues long. Sequencing targeted expressed TCRB transcripts, as all isolated RNA had been reverse transcribed. The assay was immunoSEQ multiplex PCR, and TCRdb's table has in-frame clones only and misses some. The data hold hundreds of thousands of clones, with approximately 11% observed a single time. The specimen sequenced was naive CD4+ T cells from blood. The chain recombines TRBV7-3 with TRBJ2-3; D unresolved. This TCR was sampled from a man under 40 with type 1 diabetes. The CDR3 coding sequence is TGTGCCAGCAGCGTGACACCTAGCACAGATACGCAGTATTTT. Its translation: CASSVTPSTDTQYF.